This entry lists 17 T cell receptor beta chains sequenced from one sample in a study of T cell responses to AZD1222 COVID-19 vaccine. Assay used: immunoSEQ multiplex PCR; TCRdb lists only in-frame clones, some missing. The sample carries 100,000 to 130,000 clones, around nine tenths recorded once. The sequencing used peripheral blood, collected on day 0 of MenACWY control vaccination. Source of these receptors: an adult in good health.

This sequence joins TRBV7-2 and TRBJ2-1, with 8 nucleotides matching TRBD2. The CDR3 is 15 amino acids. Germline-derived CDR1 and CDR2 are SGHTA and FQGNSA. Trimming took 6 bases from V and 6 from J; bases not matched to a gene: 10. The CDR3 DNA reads TGTGCCAGCAGGCTAACCGGGGGGGTCTCCAATGAGCAGTTCTTC. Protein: CASRLTGGVSNEQFF.

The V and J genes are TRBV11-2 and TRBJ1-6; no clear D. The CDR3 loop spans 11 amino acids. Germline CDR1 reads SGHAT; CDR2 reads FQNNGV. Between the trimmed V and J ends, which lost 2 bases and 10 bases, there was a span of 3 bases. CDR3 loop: CASSLSSPLHF. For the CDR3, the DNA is TGTGCCAGCAGCTTAAGCTCACCCCTCCACTTT.

The CDR3 DNA reads as TGTGCCAGCACCATGGACAGGGCCCACGAGCAGTACTTC. Translation gives CASTMDRAHEQYF. This chain joins TRBV2 and TRBJ2-7; 8 nucleotides align to TRBD1. Germline assignment: CDR1 SNHLY and CDR2 FYNNEI. The CDR3 extends over 13 amino acids. Germline trimming cut 7 bases from V and 5 bases from J; bases unmatched to any gene: 7.

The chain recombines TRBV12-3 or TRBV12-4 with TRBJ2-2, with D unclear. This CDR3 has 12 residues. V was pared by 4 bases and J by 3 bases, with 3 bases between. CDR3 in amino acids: CASSWDTGELFF. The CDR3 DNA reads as TGTGCCAGCAGTTGGGACACCGGGGAGCTGTTTTTT.

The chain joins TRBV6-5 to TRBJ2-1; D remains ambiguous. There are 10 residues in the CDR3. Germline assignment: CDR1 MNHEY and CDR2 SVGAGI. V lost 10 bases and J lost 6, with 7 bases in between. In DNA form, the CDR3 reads TGTGCCACCACGTCCAATGAGCAGTTCTTC. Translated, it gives CATTSNEQFF.

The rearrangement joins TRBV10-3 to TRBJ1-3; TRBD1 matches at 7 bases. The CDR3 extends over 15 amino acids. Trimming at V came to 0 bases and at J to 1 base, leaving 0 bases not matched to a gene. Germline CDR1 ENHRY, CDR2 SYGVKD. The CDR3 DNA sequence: TGTGCCATCAGTGAGTCACAGGGGTCTGGAAACACCATATATTTT. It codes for CAISESQGSGNTIYF.

The CDR3 nucleotides are TGCGCCAGCAGCTTGGCTGGGACAGTTGAAAAACTGTTTTTT. Amino acids: CASSLAGTVEKLFF. The chain employs TRBV5-1 and TRBJ1-4, with 7 positions matching TRBD1. Germline V gene data show CDR1 as SGHRS and CDR2 as YFSETQ. The length of the CDR3 is 14 residues. J was trimmed by 7 bases and V by 0 bases; bases with no gene match: 3.

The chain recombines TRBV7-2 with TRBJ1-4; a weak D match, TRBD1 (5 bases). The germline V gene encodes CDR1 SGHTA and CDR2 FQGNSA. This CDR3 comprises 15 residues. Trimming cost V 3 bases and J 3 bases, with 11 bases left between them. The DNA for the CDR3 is TGTGCCAGCAGCTTTCTGGGGCGGGCTAATGAAAAACTGTTTTTT. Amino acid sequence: CASSFLGRANEKLFF.

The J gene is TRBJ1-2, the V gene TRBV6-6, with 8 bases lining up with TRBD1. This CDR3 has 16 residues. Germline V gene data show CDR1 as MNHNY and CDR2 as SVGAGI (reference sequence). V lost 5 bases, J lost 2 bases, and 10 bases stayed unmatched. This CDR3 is CASSRNYRGTNYGYTF. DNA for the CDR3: TGTGCCAGCAGTCGAAACTACAGGGGGACGAACTATGGCTACACCTTC.

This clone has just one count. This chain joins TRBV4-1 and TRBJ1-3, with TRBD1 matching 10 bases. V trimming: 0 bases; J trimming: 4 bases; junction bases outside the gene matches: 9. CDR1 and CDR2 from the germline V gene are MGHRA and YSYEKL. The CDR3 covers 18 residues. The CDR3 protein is CASSQDIRQGASGNTIYF. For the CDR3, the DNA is TGCGCCAGCAGCCAAGATATAAGACAGGGGGCGTCGGGAAACACCATATATTTT.

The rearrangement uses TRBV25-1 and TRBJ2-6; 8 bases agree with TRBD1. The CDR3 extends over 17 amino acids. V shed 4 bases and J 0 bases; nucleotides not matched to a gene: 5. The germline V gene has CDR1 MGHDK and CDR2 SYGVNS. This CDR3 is CASSGRDRYSGANVLTF. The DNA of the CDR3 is TGTGCCAGCAGTGGCCGGGACAGGTACTCTGGGGCCAACGTCCTGACTTTC. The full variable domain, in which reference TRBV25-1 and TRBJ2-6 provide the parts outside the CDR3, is EADIYQTPRYLVIGTGKKITLECSQTMGHDKMYWYQQDPGMELHLIHYSYGVNSTEKGDLSSESTVSRIRTEHFPLTLESARPSHTSQYLCASSGRDRYSGANVLTFGAGSRLTVL.

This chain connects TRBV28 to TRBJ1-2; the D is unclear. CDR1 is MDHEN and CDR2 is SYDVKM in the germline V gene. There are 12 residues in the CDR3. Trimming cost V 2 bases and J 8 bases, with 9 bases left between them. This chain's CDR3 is CASSLTLGGYTF. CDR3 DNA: TGTGCCAGCAGTTTAACCTTAGGAGGCTACACCTTC.

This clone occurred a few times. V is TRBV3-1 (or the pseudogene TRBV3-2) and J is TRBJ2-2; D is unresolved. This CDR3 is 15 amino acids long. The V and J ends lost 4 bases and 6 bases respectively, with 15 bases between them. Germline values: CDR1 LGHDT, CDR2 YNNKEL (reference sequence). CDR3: CASSPRYPGPGELFF. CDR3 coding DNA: TGTGCCAGCAGCCCACGATATCCCGGCCCCGGGGAGCTGTTTTTT.

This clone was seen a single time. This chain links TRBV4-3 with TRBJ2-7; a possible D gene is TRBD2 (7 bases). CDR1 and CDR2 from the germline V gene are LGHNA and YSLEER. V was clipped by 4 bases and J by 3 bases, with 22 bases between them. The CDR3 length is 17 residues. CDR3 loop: CASSRQGGGAARYEQYF. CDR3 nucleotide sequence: TGCGCCAGCAGCCGTCAAGGGGGAGGGGCCGCCCGCTACGAGCAGTACTTC.

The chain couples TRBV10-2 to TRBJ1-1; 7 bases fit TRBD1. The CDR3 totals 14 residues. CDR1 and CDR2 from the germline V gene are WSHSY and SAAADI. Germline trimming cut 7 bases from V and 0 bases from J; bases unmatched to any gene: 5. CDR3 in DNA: TGCGCCAGCAACCCGGACAGGATGAACACTGAAGCTTTCTTT. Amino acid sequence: CASNPDRMNTEAFF.

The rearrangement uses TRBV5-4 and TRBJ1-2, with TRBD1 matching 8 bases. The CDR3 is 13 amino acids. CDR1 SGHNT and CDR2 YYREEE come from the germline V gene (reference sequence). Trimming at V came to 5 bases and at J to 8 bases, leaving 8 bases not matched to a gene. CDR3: CASSIQGGRGYTF. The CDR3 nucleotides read TGTGCCAGCAGTATACAGGGGGGAAGAGGCTACACCTTC.

CDR3 residues: CASSLSRVQNTEAFF. The DNA of the CDR3 is TGTGCCAGCAGTTTATCTAGGGTCCAGAACACTGAAGCTTTCTTT. The chain combines TRBV27 with TRBJ1-1; D remains ambiguous. Trimming pared 0 bases from V and 1 base from J, leaving 9 bases between. Germline-derived CDR1 and CDR2 are MNHEY and SMNVEV (reference sequence). The CDR3 spans 15 residues.